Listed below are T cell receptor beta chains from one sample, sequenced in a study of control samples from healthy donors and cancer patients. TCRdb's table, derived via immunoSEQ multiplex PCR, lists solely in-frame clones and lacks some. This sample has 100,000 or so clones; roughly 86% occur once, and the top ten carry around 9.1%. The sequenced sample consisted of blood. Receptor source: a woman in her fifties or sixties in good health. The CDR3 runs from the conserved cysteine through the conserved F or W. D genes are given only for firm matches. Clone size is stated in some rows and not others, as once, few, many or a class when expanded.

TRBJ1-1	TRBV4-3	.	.	TGCGCCAGCAGCCAAGGAACCGGTTCTAGAGAGGCTTTCTTT	CASSQGTGSREAFF
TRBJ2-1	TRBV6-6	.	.	TGTGCCAGCAGTTACGGGCCCCCCTCCTACAATGAGCAGTTCTTC	CASSYGPPSYNEQFF
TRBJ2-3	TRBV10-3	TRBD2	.	TGTGCCATCAGTGAGTCTGTAGCGGGGGGTCCAGATACGCAGTATTTT	CAISESVAGGPDTQYF
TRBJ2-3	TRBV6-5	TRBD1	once	TGTGCCAGCACCAGGACAGGGGGGCAGGCAGATACGCAGTATTTT	CASTRTGGQADTQYF
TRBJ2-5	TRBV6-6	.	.	TGTGCCAGCTACCAAGAGACCCAGTACTTC	CASYQETQYF
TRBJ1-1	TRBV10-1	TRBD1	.	TGCGCCAGCAGTGATTCGGGGACAGGGGCAACTGAAGCTTTCTTT	CASSDSGTGATEAFF
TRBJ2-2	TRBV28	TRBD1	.	TGTGCCAGCAGGTCAAAGAGGACAGGGGGCACCGGGGAGCTGTTTTTT	CASRSKRTGGTGELFF
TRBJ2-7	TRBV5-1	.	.	TGCGCCAGCAGACGGGACGGACCTTACGAGCAGTACTTC	CASRRDGPYEQYF
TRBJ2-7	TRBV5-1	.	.	TGCGCCAGCAGCTTGGATGGCGGGGGCCCCCCCTACGAGCAGTACTTC	CASSLDGGGPPYEQYF
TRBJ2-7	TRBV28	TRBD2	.	TGTGCCAGCAGTTTTTCGACTAGCGTGCACGAGCAGTACTTC	CASSFSTSVHEQYF
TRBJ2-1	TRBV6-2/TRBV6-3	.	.	TGTGCCAGCAGCCCCTGGGGCGCGAGCTCCTACAATGAGCAGTTCTTC	CASSPWGASSYNEQFF
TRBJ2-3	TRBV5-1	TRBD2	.	TGCGCCAGCAGCTTGAAATCTAGCGGGGGGGCCACAGATACGCAGTATTTT	CASSLKSSGGATDTQYF
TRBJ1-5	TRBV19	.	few	TGTGCCAGTAAGCCCCTGAAAGGGTCTAGCAATCAGCCCCAGCATTTT	CASKPLKGSSNQPQHF
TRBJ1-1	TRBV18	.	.	TGTGCCAGCTCATCAGACAGGCCCACTGAAGCTTTCTTT	CASSSDRPTEAFF
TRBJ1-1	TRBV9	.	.	TGTGCCAGCAGCGTAGGAACAGGCCTTGAACGAGCTTTCTTT	CASSVGTGLERAFF
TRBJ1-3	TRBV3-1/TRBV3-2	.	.	TGTGCCAGCAGCCAAGCCTCGGGAGCTGGAAACACCATATATTTT	CASSQASGAGNTIYF
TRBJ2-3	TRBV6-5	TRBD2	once	TGTGCCAGCACCTTAGCGGGGGGCGGAGATACGCAGTATTTT	CASTLAGGGDTQYF
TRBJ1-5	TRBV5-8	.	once	TGTGCCAGCCTTATCACAGGGATCGGGCATCAGCCCCAGCATTTT	CASLITGIGHQPQHF
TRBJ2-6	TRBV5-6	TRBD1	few	TGTGCCAGCAGCCGGGACAGCCCTTTCTCTGGGGCCAACGTCCTGACTTTC	CASSRDSPFSGANVLTF
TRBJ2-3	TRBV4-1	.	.	TGCGCCAGCAGCCCCGGTTCGGATCTCGGGGCGCAGTATTTT	CASSPGSDLGAQYF
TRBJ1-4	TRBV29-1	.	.	TGCAGCGCCAGGAAGAATGAAAAACTGTTTTTT	CSARKNEKLFF
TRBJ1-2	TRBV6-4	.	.	TGTGCCAGCAGTCCCGACTTAGGGAACTATGGCTACACCTTC	CASSPDLGNYGYTF
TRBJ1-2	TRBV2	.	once	TGTGCCAGCAGTGATGTCAGCAACTATGGCTACACCTTC	CASSDVSNYGYTF
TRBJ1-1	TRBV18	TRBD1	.	TGTGCCAGCTCACGACCCACGGGACAGGGGTCGTCAATGGTGACTGAAGCTTTCTTT	CASSRPTGQGSSMVTEAFF
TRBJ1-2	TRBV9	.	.	TGTGCCAGCAGCTCTGTGGGGGATGGCTACACCTTC	CASSSVGDGYTF